This T cell receptor beta chain is drawn from a study of blood T cell repertoires in COVID-19. The overall study: The origin of the acute and convalescent COVID-19 samples was the United States, Italy and Spain. PBMCs, B-cell-depleted T cells, or T cells provided the cDNA or gDNA that made up the material.

Per the original methods: Amplifying reference gene primers gave estimates of nucleated cell counts. Clones were read by immunoSEQ multiplex PCR, and TCRdb kept only the in-frame ones, dropping some. The DNA was the basis for D and trimming; V, J and clone size are from that table. Of about 150,000 clones in the sample, roughly 80% were seen once. The CDR3 is 16 amino acids. Deletions cut 2 bases from V and 0 bases from J, with 14 bases between. The germline V gene has CDR1 SGHTS and CDR2 YDEGEE. Source material: peripheral blood. This receptor was obtained from a man aged 55 to 70 with acute or convalescent COVID-19. The genes are TRBV5-8 and TRBJ1-1; D might be TRBD1 (5 bases). The CDR3, as DNA: TGTGCCAGCAGCTTTCTCGTGACAGCTTTGAACACTGAAGCTTTCTTT. It yields the protein CASSFLVTALNTEAFF.